This T cell receptor (beta chain) was retrieved from a study of early T cells in non-severe SARS-CoV-2 infection. CDR1 is MNHEY, CDR2 SVGAGI, per germline. Trimming removed 0 bases from V and 10 bases from J, with 22 bases in between. CDR3 length equals 17 residues. Each CDR3 protein gets one entry after TCRdb re-called the 5' RACE reads with MiXCR. The sample holds 28,000 or so distinct CDR3 sequences, around 5% seen once. In its sample, this clonotype was seen many times. The receptor's source is an adult who was a healthcare worker with PCR-confirmed SARS-CoV-2 infection or an uninfected control (not recorded which). Specimen: whole blood. The chain recombines TRBV6-5 with TRBJ1-5; maybe TRBD1 (6 bases). CDR3 region: CASSYSSQGPPPSPQHF. DNA for the CDR3: TGTGCCAGCAGTTACTCGAGTCAGGGGCCTCCACCTTCCCCCCAGCATTTT.